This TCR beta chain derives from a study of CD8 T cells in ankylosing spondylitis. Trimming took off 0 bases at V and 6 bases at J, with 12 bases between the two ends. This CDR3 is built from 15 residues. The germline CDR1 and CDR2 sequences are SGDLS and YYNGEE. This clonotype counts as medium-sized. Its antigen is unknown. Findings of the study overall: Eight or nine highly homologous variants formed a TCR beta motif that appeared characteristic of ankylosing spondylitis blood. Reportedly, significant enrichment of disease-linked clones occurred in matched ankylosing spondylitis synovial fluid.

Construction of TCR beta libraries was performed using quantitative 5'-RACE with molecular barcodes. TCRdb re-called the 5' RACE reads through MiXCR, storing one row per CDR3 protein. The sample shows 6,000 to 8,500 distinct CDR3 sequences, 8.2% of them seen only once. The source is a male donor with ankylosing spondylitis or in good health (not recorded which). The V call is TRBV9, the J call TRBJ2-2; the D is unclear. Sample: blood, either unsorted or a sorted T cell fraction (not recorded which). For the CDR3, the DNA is TGTGCCAGCAGCGTAGAGCCGTCGCCAGCCGGGGAGCTGTTTTTT. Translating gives CASSVEPSPAGELFF.